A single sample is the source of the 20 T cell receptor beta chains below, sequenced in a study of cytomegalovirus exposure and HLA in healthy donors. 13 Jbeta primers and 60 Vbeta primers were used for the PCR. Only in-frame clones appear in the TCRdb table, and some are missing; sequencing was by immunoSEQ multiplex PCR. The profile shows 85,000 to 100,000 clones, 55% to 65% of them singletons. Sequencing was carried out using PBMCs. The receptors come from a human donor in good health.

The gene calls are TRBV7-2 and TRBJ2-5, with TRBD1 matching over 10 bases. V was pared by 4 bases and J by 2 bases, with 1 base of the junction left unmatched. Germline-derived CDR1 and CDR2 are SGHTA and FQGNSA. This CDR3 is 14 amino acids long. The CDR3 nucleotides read TGTGCCAGCAGCTGGGACAGGGGACAAGAGACCCAGTACTTC. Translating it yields CASSWDRGQETQYF.

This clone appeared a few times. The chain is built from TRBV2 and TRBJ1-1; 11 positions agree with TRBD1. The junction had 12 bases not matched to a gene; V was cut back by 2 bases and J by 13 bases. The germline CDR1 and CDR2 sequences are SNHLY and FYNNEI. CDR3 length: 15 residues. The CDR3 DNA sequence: TGTGCCAGCAGTGAACCCCGGGACAGGGGGAACGTGGGTTTCTTT. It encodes CASSEPRDRGNVGFF. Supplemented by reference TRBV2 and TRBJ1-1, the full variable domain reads EPEVTQTPSHQVTQMGQEVILRCVPISNHLYFYWYRQILGQKVEFLVSFYNNEISEKSEIFDDQFSVERPDGSNFTLKIRSTKLEDSAMYFCASSEPRDRGNVGFFGQGTRLTVV.

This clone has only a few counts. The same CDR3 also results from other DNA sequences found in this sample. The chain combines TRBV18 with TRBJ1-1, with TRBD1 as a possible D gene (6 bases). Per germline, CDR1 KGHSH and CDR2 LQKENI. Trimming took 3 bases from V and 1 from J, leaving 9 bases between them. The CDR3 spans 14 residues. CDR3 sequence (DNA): TGTGCCAGCTCACCGGGCAGGGGGAACACTGAAGCTTTCTTT. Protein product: CASSPGRGNTEAFF.

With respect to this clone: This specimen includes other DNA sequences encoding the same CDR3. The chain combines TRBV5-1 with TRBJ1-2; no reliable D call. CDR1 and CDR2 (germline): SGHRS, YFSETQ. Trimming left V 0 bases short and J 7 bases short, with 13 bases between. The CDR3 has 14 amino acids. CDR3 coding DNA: TGCGCCAGCAGCTTGGCCCGGCGGGCTGGTGGCTACACCTTC. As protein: CASSLARRAGGYTF.

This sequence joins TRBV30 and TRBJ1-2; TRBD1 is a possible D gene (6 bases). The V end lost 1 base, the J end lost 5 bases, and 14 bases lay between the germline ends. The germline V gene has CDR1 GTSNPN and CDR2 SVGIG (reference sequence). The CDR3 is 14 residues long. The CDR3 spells CAWSAQGYGYGYTF. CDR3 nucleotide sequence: TGTGCCTGGAGTGCCCAGGGGTACGGGTATGGCTACACCTTC. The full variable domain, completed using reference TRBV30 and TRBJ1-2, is SQTIHQWPATLVQPVGSPLSLECTVEGTSNPNLYWYRQAAGRGLQLLFYSVGIGQISSEVPQNLSASRPQDRQFILSSKKLLLSDSGFYLCAWSAQGYGYGYTFGSGTRLTVV.

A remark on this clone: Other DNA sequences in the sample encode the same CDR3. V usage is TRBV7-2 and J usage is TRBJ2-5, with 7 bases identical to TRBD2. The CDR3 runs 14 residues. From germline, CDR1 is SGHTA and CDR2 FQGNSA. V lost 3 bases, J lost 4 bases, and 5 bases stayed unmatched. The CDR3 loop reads CASSFQRGGETQYF. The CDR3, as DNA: TGTGCCAGCAGCTTCCAGCGGGGAGGAGAGACCCAGTACTTC.

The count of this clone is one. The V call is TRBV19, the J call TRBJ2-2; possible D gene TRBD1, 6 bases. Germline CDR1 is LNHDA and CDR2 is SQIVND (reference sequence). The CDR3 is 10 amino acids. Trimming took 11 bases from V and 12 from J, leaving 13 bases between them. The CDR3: CAVQGRKLFF. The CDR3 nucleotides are TGTGCCGTACAGGGACGGAAGCTGTTTTTT.

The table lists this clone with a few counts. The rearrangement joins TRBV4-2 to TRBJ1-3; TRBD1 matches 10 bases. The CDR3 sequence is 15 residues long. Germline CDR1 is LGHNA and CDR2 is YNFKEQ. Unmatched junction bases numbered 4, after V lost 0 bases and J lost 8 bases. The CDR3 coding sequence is TGTGCCAGCAGCCAAGAGACAGGGGGCAGGTACACCATATATTTT. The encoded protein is CASSQETGGRYTIYF.

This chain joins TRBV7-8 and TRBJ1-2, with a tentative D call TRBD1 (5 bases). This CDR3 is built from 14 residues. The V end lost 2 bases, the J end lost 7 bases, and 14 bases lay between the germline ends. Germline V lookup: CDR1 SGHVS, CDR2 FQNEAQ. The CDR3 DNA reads TGTGCCAGCAGCTTATTGATGACAGACTCTGGCTACACCTTC. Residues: CASSLLMTDSGYTF.

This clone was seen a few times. The CDR3 sequence is CAITPADRAGYEQYF. In nucleotides, the CDR3 is TGTGCCATCACTCCCGCAGACAGGGCGGGCTACGAGCAGTACTTC. V usage is TRBV10-3 and J usage is TRBJ2-7; TRBD1 matches at 7 bases. The J segment lost 3 bases and the V segment lost 7 bases, leaving 12 bases of the junction unmatched. The length of the CDR3 is 15 residues. Looked up from germline, CDR1 is ENHRY and CDR2 is SYGVKD.

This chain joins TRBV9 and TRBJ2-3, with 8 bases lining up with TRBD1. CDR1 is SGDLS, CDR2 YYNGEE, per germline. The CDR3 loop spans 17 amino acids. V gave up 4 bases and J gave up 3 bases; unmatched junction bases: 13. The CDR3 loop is CASSPTPGGFVTDTQYF. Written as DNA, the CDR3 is TGTGCCAGCAGCCCAACGCCAGGGGGCTTTGTGACAGATACGCAGTATTTT.

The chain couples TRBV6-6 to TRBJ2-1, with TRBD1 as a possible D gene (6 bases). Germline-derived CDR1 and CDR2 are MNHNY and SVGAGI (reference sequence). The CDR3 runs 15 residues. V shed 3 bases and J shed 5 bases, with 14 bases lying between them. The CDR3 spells CASSYWGRSDNEQFF. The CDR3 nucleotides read TGTGCCAGCAGTTATTGGGGGCGCTCGGACAATGAGCAGTTCTTC.

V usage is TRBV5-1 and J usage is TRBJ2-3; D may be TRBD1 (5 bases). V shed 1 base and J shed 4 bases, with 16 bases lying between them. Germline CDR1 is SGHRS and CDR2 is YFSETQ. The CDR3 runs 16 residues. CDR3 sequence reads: CASSLSPSPRADTQYF. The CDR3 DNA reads TGCGCCAGCAGCTTGAGCCCTTCCCCCAGGGCAGATACGCAGTATTTT.

CDR3 nucleotide sequence: TGTGCCAGCAGTGAAGCGACCCTAGGTGGGGAGCAGTACTTC. Translated: CASSEATLGGEQYF. The chain combines TRBV6-1 with TRBJ2-7, with D unresolved. CDR3 length: 14 amino acids. The germline CDR1 and CDR2 sequences are MNHNS and SASEGT. V was cut by 0 bases and J by 7 bases, with 13 bases left in between.

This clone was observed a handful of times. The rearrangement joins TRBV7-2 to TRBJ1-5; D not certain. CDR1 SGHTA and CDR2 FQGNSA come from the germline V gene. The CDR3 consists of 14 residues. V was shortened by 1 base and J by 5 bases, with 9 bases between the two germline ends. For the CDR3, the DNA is TGTGCCAGCAGCTTAGACCGGGGATATCAGCCCCAGCATTTT. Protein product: CASSLDRGYQPQHF.

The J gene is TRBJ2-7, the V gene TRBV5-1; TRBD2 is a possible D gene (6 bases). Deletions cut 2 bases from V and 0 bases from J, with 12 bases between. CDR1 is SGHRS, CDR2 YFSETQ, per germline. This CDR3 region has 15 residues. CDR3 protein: CASSLGGDLSYEQYF. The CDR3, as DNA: TGCGCCAGCAGCTTAGGCGGGGATCTCTCCTACGAGCAGTACTTC.

This CDR3 reads CASSHNRNTEAFF. The CDR3 DNA follows: TGTGCCAGCAGTCACAATCGGAACACTGAAGCTTTCTTT. The chain employs TRBV6-5 and TRBJ1-1; D unclear. Germline V gene lookup returns CDR1 MNHEY and CDR2 SVGAGI. The CDR3 is 13 amino acids. V dropped 5 bases and J dropped 1 base, with 8 bases sitting between them.

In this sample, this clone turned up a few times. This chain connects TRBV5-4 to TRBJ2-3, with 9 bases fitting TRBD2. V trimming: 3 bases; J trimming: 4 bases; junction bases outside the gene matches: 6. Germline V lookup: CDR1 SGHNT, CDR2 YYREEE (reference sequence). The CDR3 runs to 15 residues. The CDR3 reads CASSWRGGQADTQYF. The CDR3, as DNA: TGTGCCAGCAGCTGGCGGGGGGGACAAGCAGATACGCAGTATTTT.

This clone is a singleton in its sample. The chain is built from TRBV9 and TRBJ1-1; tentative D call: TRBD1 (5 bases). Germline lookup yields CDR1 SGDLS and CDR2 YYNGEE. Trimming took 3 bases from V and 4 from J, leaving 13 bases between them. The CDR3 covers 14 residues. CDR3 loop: CASSGDPGATEAFF. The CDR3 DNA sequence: TGTGCCAGCAGCGGGGACCCGGGAGCCACTGAAGCTTTCTTT.

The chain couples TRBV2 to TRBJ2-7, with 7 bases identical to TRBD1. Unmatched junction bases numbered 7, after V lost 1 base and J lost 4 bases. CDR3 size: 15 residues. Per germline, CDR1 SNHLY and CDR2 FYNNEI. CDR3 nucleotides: TGTGCCAGCAGTGAAGACAGGGGAGCTTGGTACGAGCAGTACTTC. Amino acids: CASSEDRGAWYEQYF. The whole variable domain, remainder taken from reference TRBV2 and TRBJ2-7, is EPEVTQTPSHQVTQMGQEVILRCVPISNHLYFYWYRQILGQKVEFLVSFYNNEISEKSEIFDDQFSVERPDGSNFTLKIRSTKLEDSAMYFCASSEDRGAWYEQYFGPGTRLTVT.